This entry lists 23 T cell receptor beta chains sequenced from one sample in a study of OX40 agonist ivuxolimab in advanced cancers. Generated by immunoSEQ multiplex PCR, the TCRdb table keeps only in-frame clones and is missing some. Here the sample spans more than 95,000 clones, over 85% being singletons. The sequencing used CD4+ or CD8+ T cells sorted from blood, collected in a trial of the OX40 agonist ivuxolimab. Every receptor here comes from an adult with an advanced solid tumor such as melanoma, head and neck, liver or kidney cancer.

The V gene is TRBV7-9, the J gene TRBJ2-7, with D possibly matching TRBD1 (6 bases). V was shortened by 6 bases and J by 11 bases, with 14 bases between the two germline ends. Germline CDR1 SEHNR, CDR2 FQNEAQ (reference sequence). The CDR3 is 11 amino acids. CDR3 residues: CASRMFEGEYF. Written as DNA, the CDR3 is TGTGCCAGCAGAATGTTTGAGGGGGAGTACTTC.

The V and J genes are TRBV5-1 and TRBJ2-7, with TRBD1 identical over 7 bases. The CDR3 is made up of 15 amino acids. Germline V gene lookup returns CDR1 SGHRS and CDR2 YFSETQ. V shed 4 bases and J 1 base; nucleotides not matched to a gene: 8. Here the CDR3 DNA reads TGCGCCAGCAGCAGCGGACAGGTGATTTCCTACGAGCAGTACTTC. This encodes CASSSGQVISYEQYF.

The CDR3 coding sequence is TGTGCCAGCAGCCCCGGCGGGTATGTTGAAAAACTGTTTTTT. Encoded protein: CASSPGGYVEKLFF. This chain connects TRBV7-2 to TRBJ1-4; D is undetermined. The CDR3 is 14 residues long. The V end was cut by 5 bases, the J end by 7 bases, with 14 bases between. Germline V gives CDR1 SGHTA, CDR2 FQGNSA.

The rearrangement uses TRBV9 and TRBJ2-7; no clear D. The CDR3 runs 14 residues. CDR1 is SGDLS and CDR2 is YYNGEE in the germline V gene. V gave up 4 bases and J gave up 5 bases, with 16 bases separating them. In DNA form, the CDR3 reads TGTGCCAGCAGCCGTATAATAGAGTCCCACGAGCAGTACTTC. Amino acids: CASSRIIESHEQYF.

The chain's CDR3 is CAWSVTVAGYTF. CDR3 DNA sequence: TGTGCCTGGAGTGTAACAGTAGCTGGCTACACCTTC. The chain has TRBV30 and TRBJ1-2; D is undetermined. The germline V gene encodes CDR1 GTSNPN and CDR2 SVGIG (reference sequence). With 0 bases removed from V and 7 bases from J, the gap between germline ends came to 9 bases. CDR3 size: 12 residues.

V usage is TRBV30 and J usage is TRBJ1-1, with D perhaps TRBD1 (5 bases). The CDR3 has 12 residues. Trimming cost V 4 bases and J 6 bases, with 12 bases left between them. CDR1 and CDR2 from the germline V gene are GTSNPN and SVGIG (reference sequence). CDR3 amino acids: CAWTPRGSEAFF. CDR3 bases: TGTGCCTGGACGCCACGGGGGTCTGAAGCTTTCTTT.

This clone has more than one count but fewer than ten. The genes are TRBV30 and TRBJ1-6; the match to TRBD1 covers 8 bases. Per germline, CDR1 GTSNPN and CDR2 SVGIG (reference sequence). Trimming took 0 bases from V and 14 from J; bases not matched to a gene: 6. The CDR3 length is 13 residues. The DNA of the CDR3 is TGTGCCTGGAGTGTTATACGGACAGGGACCCTCCACTTT. It is translated as CAWSVIRTGTLHF.

The rearrangement joins TRBV19 to TRBJ1-1; the match to TRBD1 covers 8 bases. The CDR3 is 14 amino acids. CDR1 and CDR2 (germline): LNHDA, SQIVND (reference sequence). V shed 3 bases, J shed 6 bases, and the junction held 6 bases outside the gene matches. CDR3 protein: CASSMGTGHAEAFF. The CDR3 DNA reads as TGTGCCAGTAGTATGGGGACAGGCCACGCTGAAGCTTTCTTT. Using reference TRBV19 and TRBJ1-1 for the parts outside the CDR3, the full variable domain is DGGITQSPKYLFRKEGQNVTLSCEQNLNHDAMYWYRQDPGQGLRLIYYSQIVNDFQKGDIAEGYSVSREKKESFPLTVTSAQKNPTAFYLCASSMGTGHAEAFFGQGTRLTVV.

The chain is built from TRBV30 and TRBJ2-4, with 7 positions matching TRBD1. Per germline, CDR1 GTSNPN and CDR2 SVGIG (reference sequence). J lost 6 bases, V lost 0 bases, and 2 bases had no gene match. The length of the CDR3 is 13 residues. The CDR3 region has the DNA TGTGCCTGGAGTGTTCGGACAGGAAACATTCAGTACTTC. This sequence encodes CAWSVRTGNIQYF.

This chain connects TRBV7-2 to TRBJ2-3; D is unclear. Between the trimmed V and J ends, which lost 6 bases and 2 bases, there was a span of 9 bases. The CDR3 is 13 residues long. Germline CDR1 reads SGHTA; CDR2 reads FQGNSA. This chain's CDR3 is CASRRQTTDTQYF. The CDR3 region has the DNA TGTGCCAGCAGAAGGCAGACCACAGATACGCAGTATTTT.

The chain carries TRBV28 and TRBJ1-1; D gene uncertain. This CDR3 is built from 13 residues. Trimming removed 7 bases from V and 6 bases from J, with 15 bases in between. Germline CDR1 is MDHEN and CDR2 is SYDVKM. Written as DNA, the CDR3 is TGTGCCAGCAACCGAGGCGGAGACGCTGAAGCTTTCTTT. Its protein product is CASNRGGDAEAFF.

V usage is TRBV27 and J usage is TRBJ1-1, with a weak D call TRBD1 (5 bases). The CDR3 extends over 16 amino acids. Between the trimmed V and J ends, which lost 5 bases and 1 base, there was a span of 17 bases. CDR1 is MNHEY and CDR2 is SMNVEV in the germline V gene (reference sequence). CDR3 residues: CASSTPLGGKNTEAFF. Here the CDR3 DNA reads TGTGCCAGCAGTACCCCCCTCGGGGGAAAGAACACTGAAGCTTTCTTT.

This chain joins TRBV6-5 and TRBJ2-7; 8 bases are a match to TRBD1. The length of the CDR3 is 15 residues. Germline V gene data show CDR1 as MNHEY and CDR2 as SVGAGI. J gave up 2 bases and V 5 bases, and 8 bases lay outside the gene matches. This CDR3 is CASSKTGALAYEQYF. The CDR3 DNA follows: TGTGCCAGCAGTAAGACAGGGGCTTTGGCCTACGAGCAGTACTTC.

The rearrangement links TRBV27 to TRBJ1-4; unclear D gene. This CDR3 has 15 amino acids. CDR1 and CDR2 from the germline V gene are MNHEY and SMNVEV (reference sequence). The V and J ends lost 5 bases and 0 bases respectively, with 10 bases between them. The CDR3 DNA sequence: TGTGCCAGCAGTCCAGGACTATCAACTAATGAAAAACTGTTTTTT. It specifies CASSPGLSTNEKLFF.

The chain carries TRBV30 and TRBJ2-7; D possibly matches TRBD1 or TRBD2 (5 bases each). The CDR3 has 13 residues. The V end was cut by 0 bases, the J end by 7 bases, with 13 bases between. Looked up from germline, CDR1 is GTSNPN and CDR2 is SVGIG (reference sequence). CDR3 sequence: CAWSVHAWGEQYF. In DNA, the CDR3 is TGTGCCTGGAGTGTACACGCCTGGGGGGAGCAGTACTTC.

This clone is a singleton in its sample. This rearrangement joins TRBV10-3 to TRBJ2-2, with D maybe TRBD2 (5 bases). The germline V gene encodes CDR1 ENHRY and CDR2 SYGVKD. The CDR3 contains 15 residues. V was shortened by 6 bases and J by 4 bases, with 15 bases between the two germline ends. CDR3 sequence: CAISHTSRSTGELFF. For the CDR3, the DNA is TGTGCCATCAGCCACACTAGTAGGTCCACCGGGGAGCTGTTTTTT.

The CDR3 DNA sequence: TGTGCCAGCAGCTTTTTAGATCAGCCCCAGCATTTT. The encoded protein is CASSFLDQPQHF. This chain links TRBV7-2 with TRBJ1-5; D is ambiguous. The V gene lost 3 bases and the J gene lost 5 bases, with 5 bases spanning the gap. Germline CDR1 and CDR2: SGHTA and FQGNSA. The CDR3 has 12 residues. Full variable domain (rest looked up from reference TRBV7-2 and TRBJ1-5): GAGVSQSPSNKVTEKGKDVELRCDPISGHTALYWYRQSLGQGLEFLIYFQGNSAPDKSGLPSDRFSAERTGGSVSTLTIQRTQQEDSAVYLCASSFLDQPQHFGDGTRLSIL.

The chain uses TRBV19 and TRBJ1-1, with D uncertain. The V and J ends lost 7 bases and 2 bases respectively, with 17 bases between them. The CDR3 spans 15 residues. Germline V CDR1 and CDR2: LNHDA, SQIVND (reference sequence). Written as DNA, the CDR3 is TGTGCCAGTATTGGGAGAGGTACCTCAAACACTGAAGCTTTCTTT. The encoded protein is CASIGRGTSNTEAFF.

The chain joins TRBV5-1 to TRBJ2-3; D is unresolved. Trimming pared 0 bases from V and 3 bases from J, leaving 8 bases between. Germline V gene data show CDR1 as SGHRS and CDR2 as YFSETQ. The CDR3 runs 14 residues. The CDR3 is CASSLAPETDTQYF. CDR3 sequence (DNA): TGCGCCAGCAGCTTGGCCCCCGAAACAGATACGCAGTATTTT.

The sample holds a few counts of this clone. V and J are TRBV6-1 and TRBJ2-5, with 7 positions matching TRBD1. The CDR3 contains 13 residues. With V trimmed by 7 bases and J by 3 bases, 5 bases remained unmatched. CDR1 is MNHNS and CDR2 is SASEGT in the germline V gene. CDR3 in amino acids: CASTFQGEETQYF. The CDR3 coding sequence is TGTGCCAGCACCTTTCAGGGGGAAGAGACCCAGTACTTC.

This clone was detected a few times. The CDR3 DNA reads TGTGCCAGCAGCTTGATGGCGGACACTGAAGCTTTCTTT. This codes for CASSLMADTEAFF. The V and J genes are TRBV5-6 and TRBJ1-1; D is unclear. Trimming left V 1 base short and J 3 bases short, with 7 bases between. The CDR3 has 13 residues. CDR1 and CDR2 (germline): SGHDT, YYEEEE.

The J gene is TRBJ1-6, the V gene TRBV13, with D perhaps matching TRBD1 (6 bases). Deletions cut 2 bases from V and 7 bases from J, with 9 bases between. The CDR3 length is 14 residues. Germline CDR1 is PRHDT and CDR2 is FYEKMQ (reference sequence). In DNA form, the CDR3 reads TGTGCCAGCAGCTTAAAGGGGGTCAATTCACCCCTCCACTTT. It specifies CASSLKGVNSPLHF.

This sequence joins TRBV30 and TRBJ2-4; D not resolved. The V and J ends lost 2 bases and 0 bases respectively, with 8 bases between them. There are 14 residues in the CDR3. The germline V gene encodes CDR1 GTSNPN and CDR2 SVGIG (reference sequence). CDR3 amino acids: CAWSPDLAKNIQYF. The CDR3 DNA sequence: TGTGCCTGGAGTCCTGATCTAGCCAAAAACATTCAGTACTTC. Full variable domain (remainder filled in from reference TRBV30 and TRBJ2-4): SQTIHQWPATLVQPVGSPLSLECTVEGTSNPNLYWYRQAAGRGLQLLFYSVGIGQISSEVPQNLSASRPQDRQFILSSKKLLLSDSGFYLCAWSPDLAKNIQYFGAGTRLSVL.